This passage covers 25 T cell receptor beta chains from one sample sequenced in a study of cytomegalovirus exposure and HLA in healthy donors. The PCR ran on 60 Vbeta and 13 Jbeta primers. Sequencing used immunoSEQ multiplex PCR; TCRdb keeps in-frame clones, though not all of them. Here the sample spans 150,000 to 200,000 clones, 77% being singletons. Sequenced material: PBMCs. The receptors come from a male donor in good health and CMV-seropositive.

J is TRBJ1-1 and V is TRBV7-9, with D possibly matching TRBD1 (5 bases). The CDR3 loop spans 13 amino acids. The ends were cut back, 1 base at V and 3 bases at J, with 6 bases in the middle. Germline V gene lookup returns CDR1 SEHNR and CDR2 FQNEAQ (reference sequence). The CDR3 coding sequence is TGTGCCAGCAGCTTAGTAGGGGACACTGAAGCTTTCTTT. Encoded protein: CASSLVGDTEAFF. The whole variable domain, filled in from reference TRBV7-9 and TRBJ1-1, reads DTGVSQNPRHKITKRGQNVTFRCDPISEHNRLYWYRQTLGQGPEFLTYFQNEAQLEKSRLLSDRFSAERPKGSFSTLEIQRTEQGDSAMYLCASSLVGDTEAFFGQGTRLTVV.

The V and J genes are TRBV7-2 and TRBJ1-1, with D perhaps matching TRBD1 (5 bases). CDR3 length: 13 residues. V lost 4 bases and J lost 6, with 12 bases in between. Germline V gene sequence: CDR1 SGHTA, CDR2 FQGNSA. The chain's CDR3 is CASSSFQGAEAFF. The CDR3, as DNA: TGTGCCAGCAGCTCCTTTCAGGGTGCTGAAGCTTTCTTT.

This chain links TRBV10-2 with TRBJ2-1; 9 nucleotides line up with TRBD2. With V trimmed by 3 bases and J by 7 bases, 10 bases remained unmatched. From germline, CDR1 is WSHSY and CDR2 SAAADI. The length of the CDR3 is 16 residues. The CDR3 DNA reads TGCGCCAGCAGTGACCCAGCGGGGGGCCCTAGGAATGAGCAGTTCTTC. Encoded protein: CASSDPAGGPRNEQFF.

V usage is TRBV7-8 and J usage is TRBJ1-1, with D maybe TRBD1 (6 bases). The V end lost 4 bases, the J end lost 2 bases, and 14 bases lay between the germline ends. The length of the CDR3 is 15 residues. Germline CDR1 reads SGHVS; CDR2 reads FQNEAQ. The DNA for the CDR3 is TGTGCCAGCAGCTCTAGTCGGGGACAAAACACTGAAGCTTTCTTT. Its protein product is CASSSSRGQNTEAFF.

The chain links TRBV6-5 to TRBJ2-1; D not resolved. Trimming removed 6 bases at V and 8 bases at J, with 14 bases between. The CDR3 runs 13 residues. In germline, CDR1 is MNHEY, CDR2 SVGAGI. The chain's CDR3 is CASSPSPTDEQFF. For the CDR3, the DNA is TGTGCCAGCAGCCCGTCACCTACAGATGAGCAGTTCTTC.

This clone has only one observation. The genes are TRBV10-3 and TRBJ2-1; 12 bases line up with TRBD2. The CDR3 spans 18 residues. Trimming at V came to 4 bases and at J to 0 bases, leaving 7 bases not matched to a gene. Germline V lookup: CDR1 ENHRY, CDR2 SYGVKD. CDR3 sequence reads: CAISGGTSGFVSYNEQFF. In nucleotides, the CDR3 is TGTGCCATCAGTGGCGGGACTAGCGGGTTTGTCTCCTACAATGAGCAGTTCTTC.

The chain has TRBV14 and TRBJ1-1; D is ambiguous. V was cut by 3 bases and J by 5 bases, with 10 bases left in between. The CDR3 runs 13 residues. In germline, CDR1 is SGHDN, CDR2 FVKESK. CDR3 loop: CASSHHFWTEAFF. In nucleotides, the CDR3 is TGTGCCAGCAGCCACCACTTTTGGACTGAAGCTTTCTTT.

The V call is TRBV2, the J call TRBJ1-5; TRBD1 is a possible D gene (6 bases). V dropped 1 base and J dropped 6 bases, with 13 bases sitting between them. The CDR3 has 15 residues. Germline V gives CDR1 SNHLY, CDR2 FYNNEI. CDR3 residues: CASSEVAGVIQPQHF. The CDR3 coding sequence is TGTGCCAGCAGTGAAGTGGCAGGGGTGATTCAGCCCCAGCATTTT.

J is TRBJ2-1 and V is TRBV7-9; TRBD1 agrees at 7 bases. The CDR3 spans 14 residues. Germline CDR1 reads SEHNR; CDR2 reads FQNEAQ (reference sequence). V was clipped by 3 bases and J by 5 bases; unmatched bases: 4. The DNA of the CDR3 is TGTGCCAGCAGCTTGACAGGGCTTGACAATGAGCAGTTCTTC. It yields the protein CASSLTGLDNEQFF.

The chain employs TRBV4-1 and TRBJ2-1; D is perhaps TRBD1 (6 bases). This CDR3 region has 16 residues. Deletions cut 5 bases from V and 7 bases from J, with 21 bases between. Germline CDR1 is MGHRA and CDR2 is YSYEKL. CDR3 nucleotides: TGCGCCAGCAGCTCGACCGGGACAAGAGGGAATAATGAGCAGTTCTTC. This translates into CASSSTGTRGNNEQFF.

This chain joins TRBV19 and TRBJ2-1; a weak D match, TRBD1 (5 bases). The V end lost 3 bases, the J end lost 7 bases, and 16 bases lay between the germline ends. Germline V lookup: CDR1 LNHDA, CDR2 SQIVND (reference sequence). The CDR3 runs 15 residues. The CDR3 reads CASSIDRSLGNEQFF. The CDR3 nucleotides read TGTGCCAGTAGTATCGACAGATCCTTGGGGAATGAGCAGTTCTTC.

The V call is TRBV5-6, the J call TRBJ1-6; 9 bases fit TRBD1. Germline trimming cut 4 bases from V and 6 bases from J; bases unmatched to any gene: 2. Germline V gene data show CDR1 as SGHDT and CDR2 as YYEEEE. The CDR3 consists of 14 residues. The CDR3 DNA reads as TGTGCCAGCAGCGTGGGACAGGGTAATTCACCCCTCCACTTT. Its protein product is CASSVGQGNSPLHF.

The chain has TRBV5-1 and TRBJ1-2; D ambiguous. This CDR3 contains 12 residues. V lost 0 bases, J lost 5 bases, and 5 bases lay in between. Looked up from germline, CDR1 is SGHRS and CDR2 is YFSETQ. The CDR3 protein is CASSLDMYGYTF. As DNA, the CDR3 is TGCGCCAGCAGCTTGGATATGTATGGCTACACCTTC.

Written as DNA, the CDR3 is TGTGCCAGCAGCATACTAGCGCTCGAGCAGTACTTC. Translation gives CASSILALEQYF. The gene calls are TRBV11-2 and TRBJ2-7; 7 bases map to TRBD2. The CDR3 consists of 12 residues. Germline V gene sequence: CDR1 SGHAT, CDR2 FQNNGV. Trimming cost V 5 bases and J 6 bases; bases outside gene matches: 4.

The genes are TRBV2 and TRBJ1-1; 10 bases fit TRBD1. Germline V CDR1 and CDR2: SNHLY, FYNNEI. CDR3 length equals 15 residues. Unmatched junction bases numbered 5, after V lost 7 bases and J lost 0 bases. The CDR3 coding sequence is TGTGCCAGCACCGGGACAGGGGCCATGAACACTGAAGCTTTCTTT. Residues: CASTGTGAMNTEAFF.

The chain has TRBV21-1 and TRBJ1-6; the table's D call, TRBD1, has no DNA check behind it. TRBV21-1 is described as a pseudogene. The CDR3 covers 17 residues. CDR3 sequence: CASSTGQGRSYNSPLHF. The DNA of the CDR3 is TGTGCCAGCAGCACTGGACAGGGACGGTCCTATAATTCACCCCTCCACTTT.

This clone was counted a few times. J is TRBJ2-3 and V is TRBV9, with D maybe TRBD2 (5 bases). The germline V gene encodes CDR1 SGDLS and CDR2 YYNGEE. This CDR3 region has 16 residues. V was clipped by 4 bases and J by 2 bases, with 17 bases between them. CDR3 DNA: TGTGCCAGCAGCAAACACTCAGCGGTCCCCACAGATACGCAGTATTTT. Translating it yields CASSKHSAVPTDTQYF. Variable domain in full (rest from reference TRBV9 and TRBJ2-3): DSGVTQTPKHLITATGQRVTLRCSPRSGDLSVYWYQQSLDQGLQFLIQYYNGEERAKGNILERFSAQQFPDLHSELNLSSLELGDSALYFCASSKHSAVPTDTQYFGPGTRLTVL.

This chain connects TRBV19 to TRBJ1-1; possibly TRBD1 for D (6 bases). Per germline, CDR1 LNHDA and CDR2 SQIVND (reference sequence). This CDR3 has 12 amino acids. The V and J ends lost 8 bases and 4 bases respectively, with 11 bases between them. In DNA, the CDR3 is TGTGCCAGTGCGAGAGGGGGCACTGAAGCTTTCTTT. It specifies CASARGGTEAFF.

The CDR3 loop is CASSLGGGRTDTQYF. CDR3 sequence (DNA): TGTGCCAGCAGTCTCGGGGGGGGCCGGACAGATACGCAGTATTTT. V and J are TRBV6-5 and TRBJ2-3; TRBD2 matches at 8 bases. CDR1 MNHEY and CDR2 SVGAGI come from the germline V gene. The V and J ends lost 5 bases and 3 bases, in that order; junction bases with no gene match: 7. This CDR3 region has 15 residues.

The chain recombines TRBV10-3 with TRBJ1-1; TRBD1 aligns across 8 bases. The CDR3 contains 15 residues. Unmatched junction bases numbered 9, after V lost 6 bases and J lost 3 bases. Germline values: CDR1 ENHRY, CDR2 SYGVKD. In nucleotides, the CDR3 is TGTGCCATCAGGGGCCAGGGGGCGGGTGACACTGAAGCTTTCTTT. It codes for CAIRGQGAGDTEAFF.

The V and J genes are TRBV5-1 and TRBJ2-7, with TRBD2 as a possible D gene (6 bases). This CDR3 has 15 residues. Germline V CDR1 and CDR2: SGHRS, YFSETQ. The V and J ends lost 0 bases and 5 bases respectively, with 15 bases between them. The CDR3 spells CASSLGGQGGDEQYF. The CDR3 DNA is TGCGCCAGCAGCTTGGGAGGGCAGGGAGGCGACGAGCAGTACTTC.

The chain recombines TRBV9 with TRBJ1-1, with D tentatively TRBD1 (5 bases). This CDR3 has 11 amino acids. Germline V CDR1 and CDR2: SGDLS, YYNGEE. The V end lost 6 bases, the J end lost 11 bases, and 14 bases lay between the germline ends. CDR3: CASMGTEGAFF. The CDR3 bases are TGTGCCAGCATGGGGACGGAGGGGGCTTTCTTT.

The chain joins TRBV6-1 to TRBJ1-5, with TRBD1 matching 7 bases. This CDR3 has 12 amino acids. CDR1 is MNHNS, CDR2 SASEGT, per germline. The junction had 3 bases not matched to a gene; V was cut back by 6 bases and J by 7 bases. The CDR3 sequence is CASRTGSQPQHF. CDR3 DNA: TGTGCCAGCAGGACAGGGAGCCAGCCCCAGCATTTT.

The rearrangement links TRBV6-5 to TRBJ1-2; the match to TRBD1 covers 9 bases. This CDR3 is built from 15 residues. Trimming took 2 bases from V and 4 from J; bases not matched to a gene: 5. Germline V CDR1 and CDR2: MNHEY, SVGAGI. CDR3 loop: CASSYHGQGTYGYTF. In DNA, the CDR3 is TGTGCCAGCAGTTACCACGGACAGGGGACCTATGGCTACACCTTC.

The chain uses TRBV6-5 and TRBJ2-7; 7 nucleotides align to TRBD1. With V trimmed by 0 bases and J by 4 bases, 3 bases remained unmatched. In germline, CDR1 is MNHEY, CDR2 SVGAGI. The CDR3 length is 14 residues. The CDR3 nucleotides are TGTGCCAGCAGTTACTCGAGGGGGCAGTACGAGCAGTACTTC. This sequence encodes CASSYSRGQYEQYF.